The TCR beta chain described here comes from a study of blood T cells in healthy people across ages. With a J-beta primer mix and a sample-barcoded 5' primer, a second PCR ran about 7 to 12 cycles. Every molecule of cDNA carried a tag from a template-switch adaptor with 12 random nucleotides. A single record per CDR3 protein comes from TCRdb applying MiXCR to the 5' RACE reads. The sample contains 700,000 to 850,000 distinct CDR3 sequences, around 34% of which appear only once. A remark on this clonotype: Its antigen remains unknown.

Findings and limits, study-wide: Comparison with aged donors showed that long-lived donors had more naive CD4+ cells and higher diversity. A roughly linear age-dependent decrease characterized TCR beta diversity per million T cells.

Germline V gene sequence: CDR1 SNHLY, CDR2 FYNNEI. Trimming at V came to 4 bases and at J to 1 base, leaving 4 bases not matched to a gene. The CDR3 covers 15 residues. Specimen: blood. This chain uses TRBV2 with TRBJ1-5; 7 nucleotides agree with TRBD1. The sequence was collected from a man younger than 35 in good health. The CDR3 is CASSGTGDSNQPQHF. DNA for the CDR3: TGTGCCAGCAGTGGGACAGGAGACAGCAATCAGCCCCAGCATTTT.